This T cell receptor beta chain derives from a study of cytomegalovirus exposure and HLA in healthy donors. Broader study findings: Most of the TCR beta V segments (in an earlier analysis) were productive either about 87% or about 30% of the time. Association of a missense DCLRE1C variant with TCR beta V- and J-gene trimming was reported in a later analysis.

Concerning this clone itself: Its matching antigen is unknown.

The study ran its PCR with 60 Vbeta and 13 Jbeta primers. Clones were read by immunoSEQ multiplex PCR, and TCRdb kept only the in-frame ones, dropping some. The sample gives some 30,000 clones, 75% to 85% of which show up once; 3.5% to 4% is in the top ten. The CDR3 sequence is 15 residues long. CDR1 is SGDLS, CDR2 YYNGEE, per germline. With 4 bases clipped from V and 2 bases from J, the junction kept 8 bases outside the gene matches. Material for sequencing was PBMCs. This clonotype was sampled from a woman younger than 30 in good health and CMV-seronegative. The gene calls are TRBV9 and TRBJ2-5; 7 nucleotides align to TRBD1. DNA of the CDR3: TGTGCCAGCAGCACCGGGACAGTAAAACAAGAGACCCAGTACTTC. Translation: CASSTGTVKQETQYF.